Shown below are 14 T cell receptor beta chains from a single sample sequenced in a study of cytomegalovirus exposure and HLA in healthy donors. The PCR had 60 Vbeta and 13 Jbeta primers. Measured with immunoSEQ multiplex PCR; TCRdb has only the in-frame clones, and not every one. The sample includes 95,000 to 110,000 clones, over 60% of them seen just once. Material for sequencing was PBMCs. These receptor sequences come from a male donor in good health and CMV-seronegative.

The chain's CDR3 is CASSELRSGDTEAFF. The CDR3 DNA reads TGTGCCAGCAGTGAACTTCGGTCGGGGGACACTGAAGCTTTCTTT. The J gene is TRBJ1-1, the V gene TRBV25-1, with D perhaps matching TRBD1 (5 bases). Per germline, CDR1 MGHDK and CDR2 SYGVNS. V was pared by 2 bases and J by 3 bases, with 13 bases between. This CDR3 spans 15 amino acids.

The V and J genes are TRBV6-1 and TRBJ2-2, with D perhaps matching TRBD2 (6 bases). Trimming removed 2 bases from V and 7 bases from J, with 8 bases in between. CDR3 size: 13 residues. Germline V CDR1 and CDR2: MNHNS, SASEGT. The CDR3 DNA follows: TGTGCCAGCAGTGAAATCGGGGGCGGGGAGCTGTTTTTT. The encoded protein is CASSEIGGGELFF.

The chain joins TRBV6-1 to TRBJ2-1; 9 bases are a match to TRBD2. Germline CDR1 reads MNHNS; CDR2 reads SASEGT. This CDR3 is 17 amino acids long. J gave up 2 bases and V 4 bases, and 9 bases lay outside the gene matches. CDR3 amino acids: CASSGGGLAGAYNEQFF. As DNA, the CDR3 is TGTGCCAGCAGTGGGGGAGGGTTAGCGGGGGCCTACAATGAGCAGTTCTTC.

This rearrangement joins TRBV5-6 to TRBJ1-5, with 9 bases aligning to TRBD1. Germline V CDR1 and CDR2: SGHDT, YYEEEE. J lost 6 bases, V lost 4 bases, and 5 bases had no gene match. The length of the CDR3 is 14 residues. The CDR3 reads CASSRDREGQPQHF. Here the CDR3 DNA reads TGTGCCAGCAGCCGGGACAGGGAGGGTCAGCCCCAGCATTTT.

The gene calls are TRBV7-7 and TRBJ2-7, with 9 bases identical to TRBD1. Looked up from germline, CDR1 is SSHAT and CDR2 is FNYEAQ (reference sequence). There are 13 residues in the CDR3. Germline trimming cut 5 bases from V and 3 bases from J; bases unmatched to any gene: 2. Here the CDR3 DNA reads TGTGCCAGCAGCAGGGGACAGGGCTACGAGCAGTACTTC. Amino acid sequence: CASSRGQGYEQYF.

The gene calls are TRBV19 and TRBJ2-7, with D hard to call. CDR1 and CDR2 (germline): LNHDA, SQIVND (reference sequence). Trimming took 1 base from V and 3 from J, leaving 10 bases between them. This CDR3 region has 14 residues. The CDR3 protein is CASSIGGRLYEQYF. CDR3 DNA: TGTGCCAGTAGTATAGGTGGCAGACTCTACGAGCAGTACTTC. The entire variable domain, with the rest obtained from reference TRBV19 and TRBJ2-7, is as follows: DGGITQSPKYLFRKEGQNVTLSCEQNLNHDAMYWYRQDPGQGLRLIYYSQIVNDFQKGDIAEGYSVSREKKESFPLTVTSAQKNPTAFYLCASSIGGRLYEQYFGPGTRLTVT.

The J gene is TRBJ1-1, the V gene TRBV29-1; TRBD1 might be the D (5 bases). The CDR3 consists of 14 residues. Germline V gene data show CDR1 as SQVTM and CDR2 as ANQGSEA. Trimming took off 5 bases at V and 4 bases at J, with 17 bases between the two ends. The chain's CDR3 is CSVKGIGALTEAFF. The CDR3 nucleotides are TGCAGCGTTAAAGGGATAGGGGCCCTCACTGAAGCTTTCTTT.

The genes are TRBV5-4 and TRBJ1-1, with TRBD1 identical over 9 bases. Germline V gives CDR1 SGHNT, CDR2 YYREEE (reference sequence). The CDR3 consists of 15 residues. After removal of 4 bases from V and 0 bases from J, the junction contained 4 bases not matched to a gene. The DNA of the CDR3 is TGTGCCAGCAGCGGACGGACAGGGGTGAACACTGAAGCTTTCTTT. Its protein is CASSGRTGVNTEAFF. Complete variable domain (other parts from reference TRBV5-4 and TRBJ1-1): ETGVTQSPTHLIKTRGQQVTLRCSSQSGHNTVSWYQQALGQGPQFIFQYYREEENGRGNFPPRFSGLQFPNYSSELNVNALELDDSALYLCASSGRTGVNTEAFFGQGTRLTVV.

The chain joins TRBV4-1 to TRBJ2-5; 8 bases align to TRBD2. The CDR3 is made up of 15 amino acids. CDR1 and CDR2 (germline): MGHRA, YSYEKL. The junction had 16 bases not matched to a gene; V was cut back by 5 bases and J by 11 bases. CDR3 amino acids: CASSVREAGIREQYF. In DNA form, the CDR3 reads TGCGCCAGCAGCGTGCGGGAGGCCGGGATTAGGGAGCAGTACTTC.

The chain joins TRBV2 to TRBJ1-5; 7 nucleotides align to TRBD1. The ends lost 3 bases at V and 1 base at J; junction bases unmatched: 3. The germline V gene has CDR1 SNHLY and CDR2 FYNNEI. CDR3 length equals 15 residues. The CDR3 DNA sequence: TGTGCCAGCAGTGAGGAGACAGGGAGCAATCAGCCCCAGCATTTT. Its protein is CASSEETGSNQPQHF.

The CDR3 spells CASSLSGLANSYEQYF. Written as DNA, the CDR3 is TGTGCCAGCAGTTTATCCGGACTAGCGAACTCTTACGAGCAGTACTTC. V usage is TRBV27 and J usage is TRBJ2-7; the match to TRBD2 covers 9 bases. Germline-derived CDR1 and CDR2 are MNHEY and SMNVEV (reference sequence). J gave up 4 bases and V 0 bases, and 7 bases lay outside the gene matches. This CDR3 has 16 residues.

The chain employs TRBV7-8 and TRBJ2-1; D possibly corresponds to TRBD2 (6 bases). Germline V gives CDR1 SGHVS, CDR2 FQNEAQ. The CDR3 is made up of 14 amino acids. Trimming cost V 5 bases and J 7 bases, with 15 bases left between them. The CDR3 nucleotides are TGTGCCAGCAGCCCATCCGGGAGTATTAATGAGCAGTTCTTC. Its translation is CASSPSGSINEQFF.

The J gene is TRBJ2-5, the V gene TRBV6-5; D is unclear. V shed 4 bases and J shed 4 bases, with 13 bases lying between them. Germline CDR1 reads MNHEY; CDR2 reads SVGAGI. This CDR3 spans 14 amino acids. This CDR3 is CASSFRPGLETQYF. The CDR3 DNA sequence: TGTGCCAGCAGTTTTCGCCCGGGTTTAGAGACCCAGTACTTC.

The V gene is TRBV30, the J gene TRBJ2-1; the D is unclear. V lost 5 bases and J 6 bases, leaving 5 bases between the germline ends. The CDR3 is 10 residues long. CDR1 GTSNPN and CDR2 SVGIG come from the germline V gene (reference sequence). CDR3 sequence: CAWGINEQFF. CDR3 in DNA: TGTGCCTGGGGCATCAATGAGCAGTTCTTC.